This T cell receptor beta chain was retrieved from a study of OX40 agonist ivuxolimab in advanced cancers. The wider study: Every 2 weeks, ivuxolimab was infused into the patients intravenously at between 0.01 and 10 mg/kg.

Clones were sequenced by immunoSEQ multiplex PCR, and TCRdb holds only the in-frame ones, with some missing. The sample lists about 26,000 clones, 85% to 90% occurring once. CDR1 is LNHDA, CDR2 SQIVND, per germline (reference sequence). V lost 9 bases and J lost 0; bases outside the gene matches: 10. There are 16 residues in the CDR3. This clone occurred once. The sequencing here drew on CD4+ or CD8+ T cells sorted from blood, taken in a trial of the OX40 agonist ivuxolimab. This TCR derives from an adult with an advanced solid tumor such as melanoma, head and neck, liver or kidney cancer. V and J are TRBV19 and TRBJ1-3; the match to TRBD1 covers 8 bases. CDR3 in DNA: TGTGCCAGCCAGGACAGGGTGAATTTCTCTGGAAACACCATATATTTT. Protein sequence: CASQDRVNFSGNTIYF.